Presented here are 27 T cell receptor beta chains from one specimen sequenced in a study of CD8 T cells in Susac syndrome. After extraction with the RNeasy kit, roughly 0.45 to 1 ug of the RNA was reverse transcribed using random hexamers. TCRdb ran MiXCR on the immunoSEQ multiplex PCR reads and lists one entry per CDR3 protein. The sample records under 150,000 distinct CDR3 sequences, 65% to 90% being singletons. The material sequenced was CD8+ T cells from PBMCs. These receptor sequences come from a human donor with multiple sclerosis.

This clonotype was seen a handful of times. The V call is TRBV24-1, the J call TRBJ2-7; 12 bases map to TRBD2. Trimming cost V 1 base and J 6 bases; bases outside gene matches: 9. The CDR3 consists of 17 residues. Germline CDR1 and CDR2: KGHDR and SFDVKD. CDR3 nucleotide sequence: TGTGCCACCAGTGATTTCCGACTGCTAGCGGGAGGGGGCGAGCAGTACGTC. It specifies CATSDFRLLAGGGEQYV.

The V call is TRBV25-1, the J call TRBJ1-5; 9 bases agree with TRBD1. Germline-derived CDR1 and CDR2 are MGHDK and SYGVNS. The length of the CDR3 is 16 residues. The ends lost 3 bases at V and 3 bases at J; junction bases unmatched: 6. The CDR3 DNA follows: TGTGCCAGCAGTGAGGGGGGACAGGGAAACAATCAGCCCCAGCATTTT. Its protein product is CASSEGGQGNNQPQHF.

The CDR3 sequence: CASRRQSTDTQYF. The CDR3 region has the DNA TGTGCCAGCCGGAGACAGAGCACAGATACGCAGTATTTT. The chain uses TRBV28 and TRBJ2-3, with D perhaps TRBD1 (5 bases). The CDR3 has 13 residues. V lost 8 bases, J lost 0 bases, and 9 bases lay in between. Germline V gene data show CDR1 as MDHEN and CDR2 as SYDVKM.

CDR3 amino acids: CASPIAGSTGELFF. CDR3 in DNA: TGTGCCAGCCCCATAGCGGGAAGCACCGGGGAGCTGTTTTTT. This sequence joins TRBV18 and TRBJ2-2; TRBD2 aligns across 8 bases. Germline V gene sequence: CDR1 KGHSH, CDR2 LQKENI. V was pared by 8 bases and J by 4 bases, with 6 bases of the junction left unmatched. The CDR3 spans 14 residues.

This rearrangement joins TRBV30 to TRBJ1-2; D gene uncertain. With 0 bases removed from V and 8 bases from J, the gap between germline ends came to 22 bases. Germline V gene lookup returns CDR1 GTSNPN and CDR2 SVGIG (reference sequence). The CDR3 runs to 16 residues. The CDR3 spells CAWSVPSALLANGYTF. In DNA, the CDR3 is TGTGCCTGGAGTGTTCCTTCCGCGCTCCTAGCGAACGGCTACACCTTC.

This rearrangement joins TRBV5-1 to TRBJ2-7; D is possibly TRBD1 or TRBD2 (5 bases each). This CDR3 is built from 14 residues. CDR1 is SGHRS and CDR2 is YFSETQ in the germline V gene. The V end was cut by 4 bases, the J end by 5 bases, with 16 bases between. CDR3 DNA: TGCGCCAGCAGCCTATGGGACGCCAGGAACGAGCAGTACTTC. Its translation is CASSLWDARNEQYF.

The V call is TRBV7-9, the J call TRBJ2-1; D could derive from TRBD1 or TRBD2 (5 bases each). Deletions cut 5 bases from V and 0 bases from J, with 14 bases between. CDR1 and CDR2 (germline): SEHNR, FQNEAQ (reference sequence). The CDR3 loop spans 16 amino acids. Here the CDR3 reads CASSPSRQSSYNEQFF. The CDR3 DNA is TGTGCCAGCAGCCCTAGCCGACAGAGCTCCTACAATGAGCAGTTCTTC.

The chain couples TRBV4-1 to TRBJ2-5, with D perhaps matching TRBD2 (5 bases). V dropped 7 bases and J dropped 8 bases, with 14 bases sitting between them. The germline CDR1 and CDR2 sequences are MGHRA and YSYEKL. The CDR3 runs to 12 residues. CDR3 sequence (DNA): TGCGCCAGCACCGGGGAAGTGGGAACCCAGTACTTC. This translates into CASTGEVGTQYF.

The V and J genes are TRBV5-6 and TRBJ2-7, with D possibly being TRBD1 (5 bases). This CDR3 is 16 amino acids long. The V end lost 4 bases, the J end lost 0 bases, and 17 bases lay between the germline ends. The germline V gene encodes CDR1 SGHDT and CDR2 YYEEEE. For the CDR3, the DNA is TGTGCCAGCAGCGGCGGTCGACAGAAGAGCTCCTACGAGCAGTACGTC. It is translated as CASSGGRQKSSYEQYV.

V usage is TRBV6-2 or TRBV6-3 and J usage is TRBJ2-5; D remains ambiguous. Looked up from germline, CDR1 is MNHEY and CDR2 is SVGEGT. This CDR3 has 11 residues. Trimming took off 5 bases at V and 0 bases at J, with 1 base between the two ends. The CDR3 coding sequence is TGTGCCAGCAGTCACCAAGAGACCCAGTACTTC. Translation: CASSHQETQYF.

The chain uses TRBV6-1 and TRBJ2-7; the D gene is possibly TRBD1 (5 bases). This CDR3 has 14 amino acids. The germline V gene has CDR1 MNHNS and CDR2 SASEGT. V lost 5 bases to trimming and J lost 4 bases, with 15 bases between them. The CDR3: CASSLSPRAYEQYV. Here the CDR3 DNA reads TGTGCCAGCAGTCTTTCCCCCAGGGCTTACGAGCAGTACGTC.

This clonotype was counted a few times. The rearrangement uses TRBV13 and TRBJ1-2; D gene uncertain. CDR1 is PRHDT and CDR2 is FYEKMQ in the germline V gene (reference sequence). V lost 6 bases, J lost 0 bases, and 11 bases lay in between. The CDR3 is 14 amino acids. This chain's CDR3 is CASSLAASNYGYTF. DNA of the CDR3: TGTGCCAGCAGTCTCGCCGCGTCTAACTATGGCTACACCTTC.

DNA of the CDR3: TGTGCCAGCAGCGTAGGAGGGACAGGGGTAGCTTTCTTT. It codes for CASSVGGTGVAFF. The genes are TRBV9 and TRBJ1-1, with TRBD1 identical over 10 bases. This CDR3 spans 13 amino acids. Germline CDR1 SGDLS, CDR2 YYNGEE. With 0 bases clipped from V and 10 bases from J, the junction kept 3 bases outside the gene matches.

The chain combines TRBV27 with TRBJ2-7; TRBD1 agrees at 10 bases. Looked up from germline, CDR1 is MNHEY and CDR2 is SMNVEV (reference sequence). With V trimmed by 0 bases and J by 4 bases, 6 bases remained unmatched. CDR3 length: 16 residues. CDR3 DNA: TGTGCCAGCAGTTTATCGAAAGGGACAGGGGCTTACGAGCAGTACTTC. It codes for CASSLSKGTGAYEQYF.

This clonotype was picked up one time. The rearrangement links TRBV20-1 to TRBJ1-1; D not certain. There are 12 residues in the CDR3. V was cut by 5 bases and J by 4 bases, with 11 bases left in between. The V gene's germline CDR1 is DFQATT and CDR2 SNEGSKA (reference sequence). The CDR3 bases are TGCAGTGCTCCCAGGACTATCACTGAAGCTTTCTTT. This translates into CSAPRTITEAFF.

This rearrangement joins TRBV7-9 to TRBJ1-2, with unresolved D. V lost 3 bases, J lost 4 bases, and 15 bases lay in between. The CDR3 is made up of 15 amino acids. Germline values: CDR1 SEHNR, CDR2 FQNEAQ (reference sequence). The CDR3 region is CASSFFFAQLYGYTF. For the CDR3, the DNA is TGTGCCAGCAGCTTTTTTTTCGCACAGCTCTATGGCTACACCTTC.

The J gene is TRBJ2-7, the V gene TRBV7-9; 7 positions agree with TRBD2. Per the germline V gene, CDR1 is SEHNR and CDR2 is FQNEAQ (reference sequence). The CDR3 is 15 amino acids. The J segment lost 5 bases and the V segment lost 2 bases, leaving 9 bases of the junction unmatched. CDR3 region: CASSLYQGGRNEQYF. The CDR3 nucleotides read TGTGCCAGCAGCTTATACCAGGGAGGGAGGAACGAGCAGTACTTC.

The chain combines TRBV6-2 or TRBV6-3 with TRBJ2-3; the D is unclear. The CDR3 totals 14 residues. V lost 0 bases and J 2 bases, leaving 6 bases between the germline ends. Germline CDR1 reads MNHEY; CDR2 reads SVGEGT. The CDR3 here is CASSYSYPTDTQYF. The CDR3 DNA follows: TGTGCCAGCAGTTACTCGTATCCCACAGATACGCAGTATTTT.

This clonotype was observed a single time. This chain joins TRBV11-2 and TRBJ1-1; D is perhaps TRBD1 (5 bases). This CDR3 comprises 14 residues. Per germline, CDR1 SGHAT and CDR2 FQNNGV. V lost 4 bases and J 6 bases, leaving 15 bases between the germline ends. CDR3 sequence reads: CASSSISGRSEAFF. For the CDR3, the DNA is TGTGCCAGCAGCTCCATATCAGGGAGGTCTGAAGCTTTCTTT.

The chain recombines TRBV21-1 with TRBJ2-2; TRBD1, the table's D call, was not compared with the DNA. TRBV21-1 is designated a pseudogene. The CDR3 has 16 residues. In nucleotides, the CDR3 is TGTGCCAGCAGCACCCCCAGAGCATCAAGCGCCGGGGAGCTGTTTTTT. It is translated as CASSTPRASSAGELFF.

The V gene is TRBV13, the J gene TRBJ2-5; 8 bases agree with TRBD2. CDR1 and CDR2 (germline): PRHDT, FYEKMQ (reference sequence). CDR3 size: 16 residues. V lost 6 bases and J lost 7; bases outside the gene matches: 16. The CDR3 coding sequence is TGTGCCAGCAGTCCGGCCGGGGTAGCGGGGATTGGGACCCAGTACTTC. The encoded protein is CASSPAGVAGIGTQYF.

This clonotype was counted a single time. The chain carries TRBV19 and TRBJ1-5; no clear D gene. Germline V CDR1 and CDR2: LNHDA, SQIVND (reference sequence). Trimming took 4 bases from V and 5 from J, leaving 6 bases between them. The CDR3 runs 12 residues. DNA for the CDR3: TGTGCCAGTAGTAGCGGGCATCAGCCCCAGCATTTT. Translating gives CASSSGHQPQHF.

J is TRBJ1-6 and V is TRBV4-3; D ambiguous. Deletions cut 1 base from V and 5 bases from J, with 15 bases between. CDR3 length: 17 amino acids. The germline V gene encodes CDR1 LGHNA and CDR2 YSLEER. The CDR3 bases are TGCGCCAGCAGCCAAGTCGTGTACGGGGAGGATAATTCACCCCTCCACTTT. Translating it yields CASSQVVYGEDNSPLHF.

V is TRBV2 and J is TRBJ1-1; perhaps TRBD1 as D (5 bases). Per the germline V gene, CDR1 is SNHLY and CDR2 is FYNNEI. The CDR3 spans 11 residues. Deletions cut 9 bases from V and 4 bases from J, with 9 bases between. CDR3 coding DNA: TGTGCCAGAGGGGTTGGCACTGAAGCTTTCTTT. Its translation is CARGVGTEAFF.

The CDR3 is CASSVERVVNTGELFF. The CDR3 DNA reads TGTGCCAGCAGCGTAGAAAGGGTAGTGAACACCGGGGAGCTGTTTTTT. This rearrangement joins TRBV9 to TRBJ2-2; D remains unclear. The germline gives CDR1 SGDLS, CDR2 YYNGEE. Trimming took 0 bases from V and 1 from J, leaving 10 bases between them. The CDR3 is made up of 16 amino acids.

This chain joins TRBV5-5 and TRBJ2-7; TRBD1 matches at 9 bases. The junction had 11 bases not matched to a gene; V was cut back by 3 bases and J by 4 bases. The germline CDR1 and CDR2 sequences are SGHKS and YYEKEE (reference sequence). There are 16 residues in the CDR3. The CDR3 DNA is TGTGCCAGCAGCTCGATAACCGGGACAGGGTTTTACGAGCAGTACTTC. It is translated as CASSSITGTGFYEQYF.

The chain couples TRBV5-1 to TRBJ1-2, with TRBD1 identical over 12 bases. The junction had 4 bases not matched to a gene; V was cut back by 2 bases and J by 2 bases. Germline V gives CDR1 SGHRS, CDR2 YFSETQ. The CDR3 length is 16 residues. The CDR3 bases are TGCGCCAGCAGCTTTCCCGGGACAGGGGGCAACTATGGCTACACCTTC. Protein: CASSFPGTGGNYGYTF. Full variable domain (remainder filled in from reference TRBV5-1 and TRBJ1-2): KAGVTQTPRYLIKTRGQQVTLSCSPISGHRSVSWYQQTPGQGLQFLFEYFSETQRNKGNFPGRFSGRQFSNSRSEMNVSTLELGDSALYLCASSFPGTGGNYGYTFGSGTRLTVV.